The 18 T cell receptor beta chains in this list originate from one sample, sequenced in a study of post-analysis software for immune sequencing data. Each TCR beta cDNA library carried unique molecular identifiers. Each CDR3 protein is one row after TCRdb ran MiXCR on the PCR reads. The repertoire holds about 460,000 distinct CDR3 sequences, 40% to 55% seen once, with roughly an eighth in the top ten. Study-wide findings and caveats: The study found TRBV5-6, TRBV5-1 and TRBV20-1 among a handful of TRBV segments more frequent in patients than controls.

For these receptors, no antigen is known. The sequenced material came from blood. These receptor sequences come from a girl aged 5-17 years with multiple sclerosis.

The sample holds one count of this clonotype. The rearrangement joins TRBV24-1 to TRBJ2-1; the match to TRBD2 covers 8 bases. The V segment lost 12 bases and the J segment 5 bases; nucleotides outside the gene matches: 8. CDR1 KGHDR and CDR2 SFDVKD come from the germline V gene. This CDR3 spans 13 amino acids. This CDR3 reads CASSGGDNNEQFF. DNA for the CDR3: TGTGCCTCGAGCGGGGGTGACAACAATGAGCAGTTCTTC.

This clonotype has a handful of counts. This chain joins TRBV28 and TRBJ2-1; weak D call: TRBD2 (5 bases). Trimming cost V 8 bases and J 6 bases, with 5 bases left between them. The germline CDR1 and CDR2 sequences are MDHEN and SYDVKM. This CDR3 contains 10 residues. The CDR3: CASGGNEQFF. CDR3 coding DNA: TGTGCCAGCGGAGGCAATGAGCAGTTCTTC.

The chain uses TRBV6-1 and TRBJ2-3, with D perhaps given as TRBD1 or TRBD2 (5 bases each). Germline V gives CDR1 MNHNS, CDR2 SASEGT. Trimming shortened V by 6 bases and J by 6 bases, and 22 bases separated the two germline ends. This CDR3 comprises 16 residues. CDR3 sequence: CASRGPRDPSPDTQYF. The DNA of the CDR3 is TGTGCCAGCAGGGGCCCCCGGGACCCCTCCCCGGATACGCAGTATTTT.

V and J are TRBV4-1 and TRBJ1-5; tentative D call: TRBD1 (5 bases). The CDR3 has 15 amino acids. The V gene lost 0 bases and the J gene lost 3 bases, with 9 bases spanning the gap. The germline V gene has CDR1 MGHRA and CDR2 YSYEKL. The CDR3 nucleotides are TGCGCCAGCAGCCAAGATGGGGGGATCAATCAGCCCCAGCATTTT. Its protein is CASSQDGGINQPQHF.

This rearrangement joins TRBV20-1 to TRBJ2-5; perhaps D is TRBD1 or TRBD2 (5 bases each). The DNA matches TRBJ2-7 better at its end, which makes the J call doubtful. The CDR3 totals 14 residues. Germline loops: CDR1 DFQATT, CDR2 SNEGSKA (reference sequence). The CDR3 loop is CSAARDARAYEQYF. The CDR3 DNA reads TGCAGTGCGGCTCGGGACGCGCGGGCCTACGAGCAGTACTTC.

On this clonotype: A read error may produce the germline difference seen at one junction end. In DNA form, the CDR3 reads TGCGCCAGCAGCCAAGATGAGCAGCCATCCTACGAGCAGTACTTC. It encodes CASSQDEQPSYEQYF. The genes are TRBV7-9 and TRBJ2-1; no firm D call. The J call is in doubt because the DNA end fits TRBJ2-7 better. This CDR3 is 15 amino acids long. The V gene's germline CDR1 is SEHNR and CDR2 FQNEAQ (reference sequence).

The chain recombines TRBV7-3 with TRBJ2-3; D is ambiguous. This CDR3 is 16 amino acids long. The germline V gene has CDR1 SGHTA and CDR2 FQGTGA. V shed 5 bases and J shed 0 bases, with 15 bases lying between them. CDR3 in amino acids: CASSPSRLDSTDTQYF. CDR3 bases: TGTGCCAGCAGCCCCTCCCGGCTAGATAGCACAGATACGCAGTATTTT.

This sequence joins TRBV9 and TRBJ2-1; TRBD1 agrees at 9 bases. The germline gives CDR1 SGDLS, CDR2 YYNGEE. The J segment lost 7 bases and the V segment lost 4 bases, leaving 12 bases of the junction unmatched. The CDR3 runs 16 residues. CDR3 protein: CASSHPGTGWSNEQFF. The CDR3, as DNA: TGTGCCAGCAGCCACCCCGGGACAGGGTGGTCGAATGAGCAGTTCTTC.

The genes are TRBV12-3 or TRBV12-4 and TRBJ2-5; 8 bases agree with TRBD1. J gave up 5 bases and V 1 base, and 6 bases lay outside the gene matches. This CDR3 is built from 15 residues. The CDR3 DNA reads as TGTGCCAGCAGTTTAGATGGGGCAGGGGGCGAGACCCAGTACTTC. Amino acids: CASSLDGAGGETQYF.

J is TRBJ1-1 and V is TRBV6-2 or TRBV6-3, with D perhaps matching TRBD1 (6 bases). Trimming removed 6 bases from V and 1 base from J, with 21 bases in between. Germline V gene sequence: CDR1 MNHEY, CDR2 SVGEGT. The CDR3 covers 17 residues. DNA of the CDR3: TGTGCCAGCAGGAAACCGATGGGGGCACTAGGGAACACTGAAGCTTTCTTT. As protein: CASRKPMGALGNTEAFF.

The chain links TRBV5-1 to TRBJ1-2, with D uncertain. This CDR3 is 18 amino acids long. Germline loops: CDR1 SGHRS, CDR2 YFSETQ. V was shortened by 4 bases and J by 2 bases, with 24 bases between the two germline ends. The CDR3 nucleotides are TGCGCCAGCAGCCTGTATCGTTCTAAAGGAAAGGCCAACTATGGCTACACCTTC. This translates into CASSLYRSKGKANYGYTF.

About this clonotype itself: The junction and the germline gene differ at one end; a read error may be behind it. This rearrangement joins TRBV12-3 or TRBV12-4 to TRBJ2-7; TRBD2 matches 14 bases. The CDR3 extends over 16 amino acids. In nucleotides, the CDR3 is TGCGCCAGCAGTTTTCAGACTAGCGGGAGGGTCTACGAGCAGTACTTC. Its protein product is CASSFQTSGRVYEQYF.

This clonotype turned up a few times. DNA for the CDR3: TGCAGTGCCAGACTAAACCACAGGGACGACTACGAGCAGTACTTC. Its protein product is CSARLNHRDDYEQYF. The V gene is TRBV20-1, the J gene TRBJ2-7, with D possibly being TRBD1 (6 bases). V lost 6 bases to trimming and J lost 3 bases, with 21 bases between them. The V gene's germline CDR1 is DFQATT and CDR2 SNEGSKA (reference sequence). The CDR3 has 15 residues.

The rearrangement joins TRBV20-1 to TRBJ2-7; D is unclear. V shed 6 bases and J shed 1 base, with 19 bases lying between them. CDR3 length: 15 residues. Germline assignment: CDR1 DFQATT and CDR2 SNEGSKA (reference sequence). CDR3 bases: TGCAGTGCCCCCCTTTCCTCAGGAGTTTCCTACGAGCAGTACTTC. It codes for CSAPLSSGVSYEQYF.

The V gene is TRBV5-1, the J gene TRBJ2-1, with D perhaps assigned TRBD1 or TRBD2 (5 bases each). V was cut by 2 bases and J by 7 bases, with 16 bases left in between. Per germline, CDR1 SGHRS and CDR2 YFSETQ. The CDR3 contains 15 residues. CDR3 sequence: CASSLSPGPGNEQFF. The CDR3 DNA follows: TGCGCCAGCAGCTTATCCCCGGGGCCGGGGAATGAGCAGTTCTTC.

The sample holds a few counts of this clonotype. V is TRBV3-1 and J is TRBJ2-1; 10 nucleotides line up with TRBD2. CDR1 is LGHDT and CDR2 is YNNKEL in the germline V gene (reference sequence). J gave up 7 bases and V 4 bases, and 7 bases lay outside the gene matches. There are 15 residues in the CDR3. CDR3 nucleotides: TGTGCCAGCAGCCTCACTAGCGGGATGAGGAATGAGCAGTTCTTC. Its protein product is CASSLTSGMRNEQFF.

This clonotype came up a few times. V gene TRBV24-1 combines with J gene TRBJ1-5, with unresolved D. Germline V gene data show CDR1 as KGHDR and CDR2 as SFDVKD. CDR3 length equals 13 residues. V was cut by 5 bases and J by 0 bases, with 4 bases left in between. The CDR3 loop reads CATSANSNQPQHF. The DNA of the CDR3 is TGTGCCACCAGTGCTAATAGCAATCAGCCCCAGCATTTT.

V gene TRBV5-1 combines with J gene TRBJ2-3, with TRBD2 as a possible D gene (6 bases). Germline CDR1 is SGHRS and CDR2 is YFSETQ. The CDR3 has 16 residues. Deletions cut 0 bases from V and 1 base from J, with 12 bases between. The CDR3 reads CASSLDGGVGTDTQYF. In nucleotides, the CDR3 is TGCGCCAGCAGCTTGGACGGGGGAGTAGGCACAGATACGCAGTATTTT.